The clone carrying this T cell receptor beta chain was detected ten times or more. What it binds is unknown. These data come from a study of T-cell reconstitution after alpha-beta-depleted transplantation in children. Study-level results: The high TCRbeta diversity at day 60 in some patients came from surviving recipient T cells and thymic progenitors.

The CDR3 is 15 residues long. Germline values: CDR1 MNHNS, CDR2 SASEGT. Losses at the gene ends were 5 bases for V and 3 bases for J; bases not matched to a gene: 7. Preparing the TCRbeta library involved the use of unique molecular identifiers. TCRdb redid the calling of the PCR reads with MiXCR, one entry per CDR3 protein. The sample contains 780,000 or so distinct CDR3 sequences, about 15% of which appear only once. The genes are TRBV6-1 and TRBJ2-7, with 10 nucleotides matching TRBD2. Source: PBMCs, mostly from graft donor cells, taken 360 days after TCRalphabeta/CD19-depleted stem cell transplant. The sequence came from a male patient aged 10-17 years who had a stem cell transplant for acute lymphoblastic leukemia, so the T cells may come from the graft donor. For the CDR3, the DNA is TGTGCCAGCAGTCCTAGGACTAGCGGATTCTACGAGCAGTACTTC. Its protein is CASSPRTSGFYEQYF.